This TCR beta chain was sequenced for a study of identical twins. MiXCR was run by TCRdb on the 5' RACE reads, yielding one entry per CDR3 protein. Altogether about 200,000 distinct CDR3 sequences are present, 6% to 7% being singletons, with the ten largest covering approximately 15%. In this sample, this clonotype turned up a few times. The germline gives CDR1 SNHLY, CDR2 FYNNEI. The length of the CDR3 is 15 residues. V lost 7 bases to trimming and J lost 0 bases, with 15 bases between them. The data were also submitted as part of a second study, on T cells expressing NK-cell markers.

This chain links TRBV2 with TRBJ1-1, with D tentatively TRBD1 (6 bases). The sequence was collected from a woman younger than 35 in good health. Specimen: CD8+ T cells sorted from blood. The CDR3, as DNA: TGTGCCAGCACCCTAGCCGGGACACTGAACACTGAAGCTTTCTTT. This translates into CASTLAGTLNTEAFF.